The source of this TCR beta chain is a study of T cells in women clearing cervical HPV infection. General observations from the study: Richness plus V gene abundances separated cases from controls with AUC around 0.79.

There are 16 residues in the CDR3. Germline CDR1 reads SGHDN; CDR2 reads FVKESK. After removal of 6 bases from V and 4 bases from J, the junction contained 8 bases not matched to a gene. Details on this clone: The antigen remains unidentified. The sequenced fragment ends 3 residues before the CDR3 boundary, so the rest is inferred from the germline J gene.

TCR beta CDR3 amplified by multiplex PCR from 950 to 1,500 ng genomic DNA. Data came from immunoSEQ multiplex PCR; TCRdb stores just in-frame clones and leaves some out. This sample contains tens of thousands of clones. The sequenced sample consisted of blood buffy coat. The sequence was collected from a woman between 18 and 70 years old with a cervical HPV16 infection that either progressed to CIN3+ or cleared (not recorded which). V gene TRBV14 combines with J gene TRBJ2-7; 14 nucleotides agree with TRBD2. The sequenced part of the CDR3 DNA is TGTGCCAGCAGTCGACCCGGGACTAGCGGGAGTTACGAG. This encodes CASSRPGTSGSYE. The whole CDR3 reads CASSRPGTSGSYEQYF.